This TCR beta chain was identified during a study of shared clonotypes between healthy human individuals. Study-level results: Shared across several donors were 4% to 6% of the naive CD4 clonotypes. Shared clonotypes across all four donors exceeded non-shared ones in generation probability. Memory subsets generally showed smaller estimated richness than naive subsets did.

Naive CD8 cells were CD45RO-negative, positively selected for CCR7, excluding terminally differentiated effector memory CD45RA+ cells. This CDR3 has 12 amino acids. Germline loops: CDR1 MDHEN, CDR2 SYDVKM. The V end was cut by 4 bases, the J end by 4 bases, with 4 bases between. Clones were read by immunoSEQ multiplex PCR, and TCRdb kept only the in-frame ones, dropping some. The table has about 2.2 million clones, approximately 94% seen once; the top ten hold more than 1.5%. As regards this clone: Its antigen remains unknown.

This chain uses TRBV28 with TRBJ1-4; D unresolved. Sequencing input: naive CD8+ T cells from PBMCs. The receptor was derived from a man in his late teens or twenties in good health. Some clones in this sample may be carry-over from other donors' samples. In DNA form, the CDR3 reads TGTGCCAGCAGTTCCTTTAATGAAAAACTGTTTTTT. Residues: CASSSFNEKLFF.